Shown below are 32 T cell receptor beta chains from a single sample sequenced in a study of blood T cell repertoires in COVID-19. The table came from immunoSEQ multiplex PCR; TCRdb's copy has only in-frame clones and leaves some out. The table has 410,000 or so clones, approximately 89% seen once. The sample comprised peripheral blood. The receptors were gathered from a woman aged 35 to 49 with COVID-19, enrolled during active disease.

The CDR3 DNA reads TGTGCCAGCAGCCCCATCCCGGGCAGGGTGGCTTTCTTT. Translating it yields CASSPIPGRVAFF. The V call is TRBV9, the J call TRBJ1-1; D is perhaps TRBD1 (5 bases). V was trimmed by 4 bases and J by 11 bases, leaving 18 bases between them. Germline loops: CDR1 SGDLS, CDR2 YYNGEE. The CDR3 covers 13 residues.

V gene TRBV4-3 combines with J gene TRBJ1-1; D is unresolved. Trimming pared 2 bases from V and 8 bases from J, leaving 15 bases between. The CDR3 is 14 residues long. Germline lookup yields CDR1 LGHNA and CDR2 YSLEER. As DNA, the CDR3 is TGCGCCAGCAGCCAAAATCCAGGCTCAAGAGAAGCTTTCTTT. Its translation is CASSQNPGSREAFF.

V and J are TRBV7-8 and TRBJ2-7; the match to TRBD2 covers 9 bases. With 5 bases clipped from V and 3 bases from J, the junction kept 14 bases outside the gene matches. Germline V gives CDR1 SGHVS, CDR2 FQNEAQ. The CDR3 extends over 17 amino acids. The CDR3 bases are TGTGCCAGCAGCCACCCTGGGGGGCTAGCGGGAAACTACGAGCAGTACTTC. This gives the protein CASSHPGGLAGNYEQYF.

The chain employs TRBV30 and TRBJ1-4; 8 nucleotides line up with TRBD1. Trimming cost V 8 bases and J 6 bases; bases outside gene matches: 8. This CDR3 has 13 residues. Germline values: CDR1 GTSNPN, CDR2 SVGIG (reference sequence). CDR3 sequence reads: CAGMDRAHEKLFF. The CDR3, as DNA: TGTGCCGGTATGGACAGGGCTCATGAAAAACTGTTTTTT.

This CDR3 is CASSLFGLAGALNEQFF. CDR3 DNA: TGTGCCAGCAGTTTATTCGGACTAGCGGGGGCCCTAAATGAGCAGTTCTTC. This chain connects TRBV28 to TRBJ2-1, with 13 positions matching TRBD2. This CDR3 is 17 amino acids long. Germline V gene sequence: CDR1 MDHEN, CDR2 SYDVKM. Trimming removed 1 base from V and 7 bases from J; junction bases left unmatched: 7. Full variable domain (missing parts from reference TRBV28 and TRBJ2-1): DVKVTQSSRYLVKRTGEKVFLECVQDMDHENMFWYRQDPGLGLRLIYFSYDVKMKEKGDIPEGYSVSREKKERFSLILESASTNQTSMYLCASSLFGLAGALNEQFFGPGTRLTVL.

Written as DNA, the CDR3 is TGCGCCAGCAGCAGGGGGACAGGGGGCGGGAACACTGAAGCTTTCTTT. Amino acid sequence: CASSRGTGGGNTEAFF. The chain has TRBV5-1 and TRBJ1-1; 12 bases align to TRBD1. The CDR3 length is 16 residues. Germline V lookup: CDR1 SGHRS, CDR2 YFSETQ. The J segment lost 1 base and the V segment lost 4 bases, leaving 5 bases of the junction unmatched.

The V gene is TRBV7-2, the J gene TRBJ2-7; D possibly corresponds to TRBD2 (7 bases). Germline-derived CDR1 and CDR2 are SGHTA and FQGNSA. Trimming pared 1 base from V and 5 bases from J, leaving 18 bases between. The CDR3 spans 16 residues. The CDR3 DNA follows: TGTGCCAGCAGCTTAGTGTTCGGGGGGCGAAGAAACGAGCAGTACTTC. This codes for CASSLVFGGRRNEQYF.

The chain combines TRBV5-1 with TRBJ1-3; D uncertain. The CDR3 runs to 14 residues. V was pared by 0 bases and J by 2 bases, with 6 bases between. Germline V gene data show CDR1 as SGHRS and CDR2 as YFSETQ. CDR3 sequence: CASSLGATGNTIYF. The DNA for the CDR3 is TGCGCCAGCAGCTTGGGGGCTACTGGAAACACCATATATTTT.

The chain uses TRBV28 and TRBJ1-2, with TRBD1 as a possible D gene (5 bases). Deletions cut 7 bases from V and 8 bases from J, with 14 bases between. This CDR3 region has 12 residues. CDR1 and CDR2 (germline): MDHEN, SYDVKM. CDR3 sequence reads: CASTPGGWGYTF. The CDR3 DNA is TGTGCCAGCACCCCTGGGGGGTGGGGCTACACCTTC.

V usage is TRBV7-9 and J usage is TRBJ2-7; 8 nucleotides agree with TRBD1. This CDR3 region has 12 residues. V shed 0 bases, J shed 9 bases, and the junction held 1 base outside the gene matches. Germline CDR1 SEHNR, CDR2 FQNEAQ (reference sequence). CDR3 in DNA: TGTGCCAGCAGCTTAGCCGACAGGGGGCAGTACTTC. Amino acid sequence: CASSLADRGQYF.

V gene TRBV7-9 combines with J gene TRBJ2-4; 7 nucleotides line up with TRBD2. The CDR3 runs to 12 residues. The V and J ends lost 4 bases and 11 bases, in that order; junction bases with no gene match: 5. In germline, CDR1 is SEHNR, CDR2 FQNEAQ (reference sequence). The CDR3: CASSSGGGFQYF. The CDR3 DNA sequence: TGTGCCAGCAGCTCTGGGGGAGGGTTTCAGTACTTC.

The chain couples TRBV27 to TRBJ2-3; 7 bases line up with TRBD2. Trimming removed 2 bases from V and 3 bases from J; junction bases left unmatched: 14. The germline V gene encodes CDR1 MNHEY and CDR2 SMNVEV (reference sequence). The CDR3 extends over 18 amino acids. Here the CDR3 reads CASSLGGVRQSITDTQYF. In nucleotides, the CDR3 is TGTGCCAGCAGTTTAGGGGGGGTGCGACAGAGTATAACAGATACGCAGTATTTT.

V is TRBV28 and J is TRBJ2-3; 12 positions match TRBD2. After removal of 6 bases from V and 3 bases from J, the junction contained 4 bases not matched to a gene. Germline V CDR1 and CDR2: MDHEN, SYDVKM. The CDR3 contains 15 residues. This chain's CDR3 is CASSRGTSGTDTQYF. For the CDR3, the DNA is TGTGCCAGCAGCAGGGGGACTAGCGGGACAGATACGCAGTATTTT.

This clone showed up just once. The gene calls are TRBV28 and TRBJ2-6, with 10 bases that match TRBD1. This CDR3 spans 20 amino acids. The germline CDR1 and CDR2 sequences are MDHEN and SYDVKM. The ends lost 4 bases at V and 1 base at J; junction bases unmatched: 13. CDR3 sequence: CASSSLKDRGTKSGANVLTF. CDR3 in DNA: TGTGCCAGCAGTTCACTCAAGGACAGGGGGACCAAGTCTGGGGCCAACGTCCTGACTTTC.

This chain links TRBV7-9 with TRBJ2-7; the D gene is possibly TRBD1 (7 bases). This CDR3 region has 18 residues. The V gene lost 1 base and the J gene lost 5 bases, with 24 bases spanning the gap. Looked up from germline, CDR1 is SEHNR and CDR2 is FQNEAQ (reference sequence). CDR3 bases: TGTGCCAGCAGCTTAGGAGAGAACTCCAGGGGGGTTAGGGACGAGCAGTACTTC. Translation: CASSLGENSRGVRDEQYF.

V gene TRBV18 combines with J gene TRBJ2-3; TRBD2 matches at 8 bases. Germline CDR1 is KGHSH and CDR2 is LQKENI. This CDR3 region has 17 residues. The V and J ends lost 8 bases and 5 bases, in that order; junction bases with no gene match: 18. The CDR3 nucleotides are TGTGCCAGCACGCTCCATTCCGACGGGAGGGCCGAAGATACGCAGTATTTT. Translated, it gives CASTLHSDGRAEDTQYF.

This chain uses TRBV4-3 with TRBJ2-7; weak D call: TRBD2 (5 bases). This CDR3 is built from 15 residues. The V end was cut by 1 base, the J end by 3 bases, with 13 bases between. Germline V CDR1 and CDR2: LGHNA, YSLEER. CDR3 sequence: CASSQVTGFSYEQYF. In DNA form, the CDR3 reads TGCGCCAGCAGCCAAGTAACGGGGTTTAGCTACGAGCAGTACTTC.

This sequence joins TRBV4-3 and TRBJ2-5; D is uncertain. CDR3 length: 14 amino acids. Trimming removed 1 base at V and 5 bases at J, with 11 bases between. Germline CDR1 LGHNA, CDR2 YSLEER. Here the CDR3 reads CASSQGHHMETQYF. The CDR3 region has the DNA TGCGCCAGCAGCCAAGGACACCATATGGAGACCCAGTACTTC.

The count of this clone is one. The chain carries TRBV28 and TRBJ2-3, with 11 bases lining up with TRBD2. V shed 8 bases and J 8 bases; nucleotides not matched to a gene: 24. Germline V gene data show CDR1 as MDHEN and CDR2 as SYDVKM. This CDR3 contains 19 residues. CDR3 amino acids: CASRYPQSLTSGVRGTQYF. In DNA form, the CDR3 reads TGTGCCAGCCGCTACCCCCAATCACTGACTAGCGGGGTAAGAGGTACGCAGTATTTT.

This chain uses TRBV6-2 or TRBV6-3 with TRBJ2-1; D may be TRBD2 (6 bases). V lost 3 bases and J lost 6, with 12 bases in between. The V gene's germline CDR1 is MNHEY and CDR2 SVGEGT. The CDR3 loop spans 14 amino acids. CDR3 in DNA: TGTGCCAGCAGTTATTCCCTGACTAGCAATGAGCAGTTCTTC. This encodes CASSYSLTSNEQFF.

The J gene is TRBJ1-4, the V gene TRBV30; maybe TRBD1 (5 bases). The CDR3 contains 15 residues. The germline V gene has CDR1 GTSNPN and CDR2 SVGIG (reference sequence). The ends were cut back, 2 bases at V and 4 bases at J, with 14 bases in the middle. DNA for the CDR3: TGTGCCTGGAGTAAACCGGGACTGAATAATGAAAAACTGTTTTTT. Amino acids: CAWSKPGLNNEKLFF.

This clone was seen a single time. V usage is TRBV30 and J usage is TRBJ2-5; a possible D gene is TRBD2 (5 bases). The germline CDR1 and CDR2 sequences are GTSNPN and SVGIG (reference sequence). Deletions cut 4 bases from V and 4 bases from J, with 7 bases between. The CDR3 spans 11 residues. The DNA for the CDR3 is TGTGCCTGGAAAGGAGGAGAGACCCAGTACTTC. Encoded protein: CAWKGGETQYF. The whole variable domain, filled in from reference TRBV30 and TRBJ2-5, reads SQTIHQWPATLVQPVGSPLSLECTVEGTSNPNLYWYRQAAGRGLQLLFYSVGIGQISSEVPQNLSASRPQDRQFILSSKKLLLSDSGFYLCAWKGGETQYFGPGTRLLVL.

The genes are TRBV28 and TRBJ2-3, with TRBD1 as a possible D gene (6 bases). Looked up from germline, CDR1 is MDHEN and CDR2 is SYDVKM. V lost 5 bases and J 9 bases, leaving 24 bases between the germline ends. The CDR3 totals 16 residues. CDR3 sequence reads: CASSLYSTGLPRTQYF. The CDR3, as DNA: TGTGCCAGCAGTCTCTACTCGACAGGCCTCCCAAGGACGCAGTATTTT.

The rearrangement uses TRBV27 and TRBJ1-1, with TRBD1 matching 7 bases. The CDR3 length is 15 residues. V was clipped by 6 bases and J by 1 base; unmatched bases: 8. Germline values: CDR1 MNHEY, CDR2 SMNVEV (reference sequence). CDR3 nucleotides: TGTGCCAGCAGAGTTTCCAGGGGGGAGAACACTGAAGCTTTCTTT. This codes for CASRVSRGENTEAFF.

The chain links TRBV4-3 to TRBJ2-1, with TRBD1 matching 8 bases. V lost 1 base to trimming and J lost 8 bases; unmatched junction nucleotides: 7. This CDR3 contains 15 residues. Germline-derived CDR1 and CDR2 are LGHNA and YSLEER. CDR3 bases: TGCGCCAGCAGCCAAGTGTTCCCAGGGGGCCATGAGCAGTTCTTC. It specifies CASSQVFPGGHEQFF.

V is TRBV5-6 and J is TRBJ1-6, with D possibly being TRBD1 (6 bases). Germline values: CDR1 SGHDT, CDR2 YYEEEE. The CDR3 length is 16 residues. The V end lost 4 bases, the J end lost 3 bases, and 14 bases lay between the germline ends. The CDR3 region has the DNA TGTGCCAGCAGCGCGAGGGGGTCCCTCTATAATTCACCCCTCCACTTT. Translation: CASSARGSLYNSPLHF.

The V call is TRBV28, the J call TRBJ1-6; D might be TRBD1 (6 bases). CDR1 and CDR2 (germline): MDHEN, SYDVKM. Trimming pared 8 bases from V and 5 bases from J, leaving 28 bases between. The CDR3 has 19 amino acids. CDR3 sequence (DNA): TGTGCCAGCCAGACCCTCGTTGGAGGTGGGACATCTGATAATTCACCCCTCCACTTT. Protein: CASQTLVGGGTSDNSPLHF.

V is TRBV7-9 and J is TRBJ1-2; 8 bases map to TRBD1. The CDR3 spans 15 residues. Germline values: CDR1 SEHNR, CDR2 FQNEAQ (reference sequence). The V segment lost 1 base and the J segment 5 bases; nucleotides outside the gene matches: 6. The CDR3 sequence: CASSLVGQGGYGYTF. In DNA, the CDR3 is TGTGCCAGCAGCTTAGTTGGACAGGGTGGGTATGGCTACACCTTC.

The rearrangement uses TRBV12-3 or TRBV12-4 and TRBJ1-1; D might be TRBD1 (6 bases). The CDR3 runs 13 residues. V lost 2 bases and J 7 bases, leaving 11 bases between the germline ends. CDR3 region: CASSLTRGIEAFF. CDR3 DNA sequence: TGTGCCAGCAGTTTAACCAGGGGTATTGAAGCTTTCTTT.

A remark on this clone: The sample holds other DNA sequences that translate to the same CDR3. The V call is TRBV6-2 or TRBV6-3, the J call TRBJ1-1; D remains unclear. Germline loops: CDR1 MNHEY, CDR2 SVGEGT. This CDR3 contains 14 residues. The germline V and J ends were trimmed by 0 bases and 1 base, with 6 bases remaining between them. The CDR3 is CASSYSGRNTEAFF. The CDR3, as DNA: TGTGCCAGCAGTTACTCGGGCAGGAACACTGAAGCTTTCTTT.

The chain employs TRBV3-1 (or the pseudogene TRBV3-2) and TRBJ2-3; 12 bases map to TRBD2. V shed 3 bases and J 2 bases; nucleotides not matched to a gene: 3. Germline values: CDR1 LGHDT, CDR2 YNNKEL (reference sequence). The CDR3 length is 16 residues. The CDR3 nucleotides read TGTGCCAGCAGCCAGGGACTAGCGGGCAACACAGATACGCAGTATTTT. As protein: CASSQGLAGNTDTQYF.

This chain connects TRBV7-2 to TRBJ1-1; D remains unclear. Germline V gives CDR1 SGHTA, CDR2 FQGNSA. The V end was cut by 2 bases, the J end by 7 bases, with 8 bases between. The length of the CDR3 is 12 residues. The CDR3 here is CASSLRRGEAFF. CDR3 DNA sequence: TGTGCCAGCAGCTTACGTCGGGGTGAAGCTTTCTTT.